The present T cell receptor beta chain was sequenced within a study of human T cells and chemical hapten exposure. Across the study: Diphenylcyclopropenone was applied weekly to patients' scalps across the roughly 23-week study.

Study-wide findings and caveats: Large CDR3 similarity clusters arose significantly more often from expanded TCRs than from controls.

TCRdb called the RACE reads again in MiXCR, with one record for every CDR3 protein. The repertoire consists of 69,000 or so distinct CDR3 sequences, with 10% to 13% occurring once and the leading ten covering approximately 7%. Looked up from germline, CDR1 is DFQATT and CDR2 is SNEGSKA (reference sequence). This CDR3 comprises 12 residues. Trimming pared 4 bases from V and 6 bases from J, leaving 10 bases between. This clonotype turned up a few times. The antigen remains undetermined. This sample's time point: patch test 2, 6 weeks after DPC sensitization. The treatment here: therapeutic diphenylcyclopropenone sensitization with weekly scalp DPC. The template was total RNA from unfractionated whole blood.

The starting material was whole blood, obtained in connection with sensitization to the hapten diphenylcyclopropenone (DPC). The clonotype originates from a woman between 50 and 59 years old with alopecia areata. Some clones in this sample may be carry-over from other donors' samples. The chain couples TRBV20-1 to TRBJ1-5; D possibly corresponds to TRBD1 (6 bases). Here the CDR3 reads CSANIQGQPQHF. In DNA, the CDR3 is TGCAGTGCTAACATACAGGGTCAGCCCCAGCATTTT.